The clone carrying this T cell receptor beta chain was seen repeatedly, ten times or more. Its specificity is unknown. TCRdb re-called the reads through MiXCR, storing one row per CDR3 protein. This table holds 160,000 or so distinct CDR3 sequences, around a quarter found once. This record comes from a study of T cell repertoires in cytomegalovirus infection. The study's findings and limits: The response measured ex vivo was dominated by TCR beta clonotypes (HLA-C-restricted and CMV-specific).

This sequence originates from a human donor in good health (CMV status not recorded). Some clones in this sample may be carry-over from other donors' samples. The specimen sequenced was PBMCs.

CDR3 sequence reads: CASSLGLAVYNEQFF. The CDR3 coding sequence is TGTGCCAGCAGCTTGGGGCTAGCCGTCTACAATGAGCAGTTCTTC. The chain employs TRBV5-6 and TRBJ2-1; D is possibly TRBD2 (5 bases). The CDR3 is made up of 15 amino acids. V was trimmed by 0 bases and J by 3 bases, leaving 10 bases between them. Germline lookup yields CDR1 SGHDT and CDR2 YYEEEE.